These T cell receptor beta chains were read from a single sample in a study of regulatory T cells in long-lasting Graves disease. Using its own MiXCR run on the multiplex PCR reads, TCRdb lists one record per CDR3 protein. In the table there are hundreds of thousands of distinct CDR3 sequences, 16% of which are singletons. These data were likewise used in another study, on T cells in Graves' hyperthyroidism and ophthalmopathy.

The specimen was peripheral blood mononuclear cells (PBMCs), collected at new diagnosis, from a patient treated with antithyroid drugs. These TCRs come from a woman aged 25 to 39 with Graves disease. Each CDR3 is given with its conserved first and last residue. Fields, in order: D gene, V gene, J gene, clone size, CDR3 DNA, CDR3 protein. A D gene is named only where the DNA matches it firmly. Clone size, where shown, is once, few, many, or a class for clones that have expanded.

D: -
V: TRBV7-9
J: TRBJ2-7
size: -
DNA: TGTGCCAGCAGCTTATCGGGCAGTGTAGGCGAGCAGTACTTC
CDR3: CASSLSGSVGEQYF

D: -
V: TRBV6-1
J: TRBJ1-1
size: -
DNA: TGTGCCAGCAGTCCCCATGGGGAAACGACTGAAGCTTTCTTT
CDR3: CASSPHGETTEAFF

D: -
V: TRBV13
J: TRBJ2-3
size: -
DNA: TGTGCCAGCAGCGTAACATCATCCACAGATACGCAGTATTTT
CDR3: CASSVTSSTDTQYF

D: -
V: TRBV6-5
J: TRBJ2-7
size: many
DNA: TGTGCCAGCAGTTTGGGCCCGCCTTTGGGCGAGCAGTACTTC
CDR3: CASSLGPPLGEQYF

D: TRBD1
V: TRBV20-1
J: TRBJ1-2
size: few
DNA: TGCAGTGCTGAACGACAGGGATCAAGCTACACCTTC
CDR3: CSAERQGSSYTF

D: -
V: TRBV28
J: TRBJ1-1
size: many
DNA: TGTGCCAGCACCACAAGTGGGGCGCCCTTGGACACTGAAGCTTTCTTT
CDR3: CASTTSGAPLDTEAFF

D: -
V: TRBV6-2/TRBV6-3
J: TRBJ1-6
size: few
DNA: TGTGCCAGCCTTGACAGATCTTATAATTCACCCCTCCACTTT
CDR3: CASLDRSYNSPLHF

D: -
V: TRBV4-2
J: TRBJ2-7
size: -
DNA: TGTGCCAGCAGCCAAGCCCCATCCTACGAGCAGTACTTC
CDR3: CASSQAPSYEQYF

D: -
V: TRBV2
J: TRBJ2-3
size: many
DNA: TGTGCCAGCAGTCCAGACTTGTTACACACAGATACGCAGTATTTT
CDR3: CASSPDLLHTDTQYF

D: TRBD1
V: TRBV12-3/TRBV12-4
J: TRBJ2-2
size: -
DNA: TGTGCCAGCACCAACTCCGGGACAGGGCGCACCGGGGAGCTGTTTTTT
CDR3: CASTNSGTGRTGELFF

D: -
V: TRBV6-2/TRBV6-3
J: TRBJ1-6
size: few
DNA: TGTGCCAGCAGAGACGGGAGGGATTCACCCCTCCACTTT
CDR3: CASRDGRDSPLHF

D: TRBD2
V: TRBV28
J: TRBJ2-3
size: -
DNA: TGTGCCAACCGACCCACTAGCGGGAGGGATCGGGATACGCAGTATTTT
CDR3: CANRPTSGRDRDTQYF

D: TRBD1
V: TRBV7-2
J: TRBJ1-2
size: many
DNA: TGTGCCAGCAGCAAAGGCTTAGGGGACAGGGACGGCTACACCTTC
CDR3: CASSKGLGDRDGYTF

D: -
V: TRBV27
J: TRBJ2-7
size: many
DNA: TGTGCCAGCAGCCCTTTTCTGCCTTGGGGGGACATCACCTACGAGCAGTACTTC
CDR3: CASSPFLPWGDITYEQYF

D: -
V: TRBV30
J: TRBJ1-3
size: few
DNA: TGTGCCTGGAGTGGCAATTGGGGAAACACCATATATTTT
CDR3: CAWSGNWGNTIYF

D: -
V: TRBV2
J: TRBJ1-5
size: many
DNA: TGTGCCAGCAGTGACTTCAAGGCGAATCAGCCCCAGCATTTT
CDR3: CASSDFKANQPQHF

D: TRBD2
V: TRBV7-8
J: TRBJ2-2
size: -
DNA: TGTGCCAGCAGCCTAACTACTAGCGGGAGGGCTTCCGGGGAGCTGTTTTTT
CDR3: CASSLTTSGRASGELFF

D: -
V: TRBV28
J: TRBJ1-4
size: -
DNA: TGTGCCAGCAGTGTAGGATGGGTGGCGGCTAATGAAAAACTGTTTTTT
CDR3: CASSVGWVAANEKLFF

D: -
V: TRBV19
J: TRBJ1-5
size: few
DNA: TGTGCCAGTAGTAGTGGGTGGGTGCAAAGCAATCAGCCCCAGCATTTT
CDR3: CASSSGWVQSNQPQHF

D: TRBD2
V: TRBV20-1
J: TRBJ2-1
size: few
DNA: TGCAGTGCTAGAGTTCCCCTTCCTAGCGGGGCGGAGAATGAGCAGTTCTTC
CDR3: CSARVPLPSGAENEQFF

D: -
V: TRBV2
J: TRBJ2-7
size: -
DNA: TGTGCCAGCAGTGGAACGACCGAGACCTACGAGCAGTACTTC
CDR3: CASSGTTETYEQYF

D: TRBD2
V: TRBV2
J: TRBJ2-1
size: many
DNA: TGTGCCAGCAGTAACTTAGCGGGAATGTACAATGAGCAGTTCTTC
CDR3: CASSNLAGMYNEQFF

D: -
V: TRBV7-8
J: TRBJ2-1
size: many
DNA: TGTGCCAGTTTGGCGCTCCCACAGGGTAGCTCCTACAATGAGCAGTTCTTC
CDR3: CASLALPQGSSYNEQFF

D: -
V: TRBV20-1
J: TRBJ1-5
size: -
DNA: TGCAGTGCTAGATTGAACCCCGGAAGCAATCAGCCCCAGCATTTT
CDR3: CSARLNPGSNQPQHF

D: TRBD2
V: TRBV19
J: TRBJ2-1
size: many
DNA: TGTGCCAGTAGTGGGGTGGTAGGGGCCCTGACTAGCGGGACGTTCGTTGACAATGAGCAGTTCTTC
CDR3: CASSGVVGALTSGTFVDNEQFF

D: TRBD1
V: TRBV28
J: TRBJ1-6
size: many
DNA: TGTGCCAGCAGCCAGGACAGGGGCGGGAATAATTCACCCCTCCACTTT
CDR3: CASSQDRGGNNSPLHF

D: -
V: TRBV12-3/TRBV12-4
J: TRBJ2-1
size: many
DNA: TGTGCCAGCAGTCCCAGGACTGGAGATGAGCAGTTCTTC
CDR3: CASSPRTGDEQFF

D: -
V: TRBV6-1
J: TRBJ2-1
size: -
DNA: TGTGCCAGCAGTAAAACGGGGAATGAGCAGTTCTTC
CDR3: CASSKTGNEQFF

D: TRBD1
V: TRBV29-1
J: TRBJ2-7
size: many
DNA: TGCAGCGTTGCCGGGACAGGGGTCAACGAGCAGTACTTC
CDR3: CSVAGTGVNEQYF

D: -
V: TRBV29-1
J: TRBJ2-3
size: few
DNA: TGCAGCGTTGAAGATTTGGCCGGGAAGGATACGCAGTATTTT
CDR3: CSVEDLAGKDTQYF

D: -
V: TRBV11-2
J: TRBJ1-5
size: many
DNA: TGTGCCAGCAGCCCCGACACCGGCAATCAGCCCCAGCATTTT
CDR3: CASSPDTGNQPQHF

D: -
V: TRBV20-1
J: TRBJ2-7
size: -
DNA: TGCAGTGCTCCCAGGAAGGACAGTACCTACGAGCAGTACTTC
CDR3: CSAPRKDSTYEQYF

D: TRBD2
V: TRBV6-1
J: TRBJ2-3
size: many
DNA: TGTGCCAGCAGTGAAGTACTAGCGGGAGGTACAGATACGCAGTATTTT
CDR3: CASSEVLAGGTDTQYF